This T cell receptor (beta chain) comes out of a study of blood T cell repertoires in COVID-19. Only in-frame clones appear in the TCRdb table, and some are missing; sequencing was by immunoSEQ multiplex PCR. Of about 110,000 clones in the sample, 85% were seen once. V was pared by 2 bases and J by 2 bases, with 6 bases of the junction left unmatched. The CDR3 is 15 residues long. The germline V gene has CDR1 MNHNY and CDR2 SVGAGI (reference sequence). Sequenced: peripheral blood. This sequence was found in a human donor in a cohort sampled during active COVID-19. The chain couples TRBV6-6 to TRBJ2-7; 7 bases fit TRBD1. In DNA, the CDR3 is TGTGCCAGCAGTTACGGGCAGGGGGATCCCTACGAGCAGTACTTC. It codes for CASSYGQGDPYEQYF.